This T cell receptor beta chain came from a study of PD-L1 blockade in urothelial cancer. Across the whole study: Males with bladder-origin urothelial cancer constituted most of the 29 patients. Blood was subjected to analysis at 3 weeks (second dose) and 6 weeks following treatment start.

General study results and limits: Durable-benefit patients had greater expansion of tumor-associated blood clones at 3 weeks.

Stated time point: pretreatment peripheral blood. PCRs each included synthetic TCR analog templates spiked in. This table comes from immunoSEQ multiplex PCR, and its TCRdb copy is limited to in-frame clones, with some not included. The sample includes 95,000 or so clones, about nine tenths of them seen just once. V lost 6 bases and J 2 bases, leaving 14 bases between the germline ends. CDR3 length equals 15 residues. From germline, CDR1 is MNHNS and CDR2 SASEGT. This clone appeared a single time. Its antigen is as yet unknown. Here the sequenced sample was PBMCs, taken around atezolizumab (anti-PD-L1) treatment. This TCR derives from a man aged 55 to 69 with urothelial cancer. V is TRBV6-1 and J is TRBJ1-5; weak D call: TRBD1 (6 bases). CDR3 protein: CASRETNRGNQPQHF. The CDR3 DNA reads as TGTGCCAGCAGGGAAACCAACAGGGGCAATCAGCCCCAGCATTTT.